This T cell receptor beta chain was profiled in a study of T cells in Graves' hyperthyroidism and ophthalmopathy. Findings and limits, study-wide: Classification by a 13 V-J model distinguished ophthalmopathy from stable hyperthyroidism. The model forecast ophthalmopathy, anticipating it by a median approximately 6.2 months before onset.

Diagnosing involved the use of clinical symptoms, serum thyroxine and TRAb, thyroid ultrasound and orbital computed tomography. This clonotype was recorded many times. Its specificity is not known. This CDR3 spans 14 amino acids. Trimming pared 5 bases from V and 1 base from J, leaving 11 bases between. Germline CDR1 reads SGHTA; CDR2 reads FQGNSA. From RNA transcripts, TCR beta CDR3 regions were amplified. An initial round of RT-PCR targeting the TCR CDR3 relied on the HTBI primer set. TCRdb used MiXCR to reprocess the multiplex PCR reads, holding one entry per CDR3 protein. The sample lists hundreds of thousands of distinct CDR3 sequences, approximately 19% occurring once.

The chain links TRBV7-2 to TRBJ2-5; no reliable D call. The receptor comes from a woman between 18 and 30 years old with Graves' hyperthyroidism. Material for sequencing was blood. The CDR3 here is CASSPSLSQETQYF. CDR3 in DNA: TGTGCCAGCAGCCCCTCTCTTAGCCAAGAGACCCAGTACTTC.